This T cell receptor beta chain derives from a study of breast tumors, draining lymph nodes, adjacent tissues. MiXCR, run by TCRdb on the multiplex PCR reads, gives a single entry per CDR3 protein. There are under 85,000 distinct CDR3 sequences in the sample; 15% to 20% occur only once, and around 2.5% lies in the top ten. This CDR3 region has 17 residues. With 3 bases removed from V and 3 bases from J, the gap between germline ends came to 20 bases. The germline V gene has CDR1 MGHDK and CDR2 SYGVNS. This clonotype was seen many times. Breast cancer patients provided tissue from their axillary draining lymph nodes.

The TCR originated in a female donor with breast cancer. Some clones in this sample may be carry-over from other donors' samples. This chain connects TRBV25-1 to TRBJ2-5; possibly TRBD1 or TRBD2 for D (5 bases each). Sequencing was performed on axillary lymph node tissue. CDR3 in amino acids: CASSDQRGSGPEETQYF. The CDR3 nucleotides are TGTGCCAGCAGTGACCAACGAGGATCGGGACCAGAAGAGACCCAGTACTTC.